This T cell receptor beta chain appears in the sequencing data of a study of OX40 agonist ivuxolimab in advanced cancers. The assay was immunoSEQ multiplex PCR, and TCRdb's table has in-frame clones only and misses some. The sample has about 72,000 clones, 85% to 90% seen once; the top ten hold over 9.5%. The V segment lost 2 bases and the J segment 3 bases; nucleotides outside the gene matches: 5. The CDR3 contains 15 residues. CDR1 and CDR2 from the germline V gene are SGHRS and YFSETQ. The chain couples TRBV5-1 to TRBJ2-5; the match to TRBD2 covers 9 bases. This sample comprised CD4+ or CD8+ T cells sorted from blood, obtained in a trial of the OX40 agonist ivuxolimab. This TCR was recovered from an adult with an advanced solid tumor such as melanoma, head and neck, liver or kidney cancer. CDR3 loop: CASSFHPSGEETQYF. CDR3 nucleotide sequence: TGCGCCAGCAGCTTCCACCCTAGCGGGGAAGAGACCCAGTACTTC.